The 13 T cell receptor beta chains reported below all come from one sample, sequenced in a study of blood T cell repertoires in COVID-19. Repertoires were generated with immunoSEQ multiplex PCR, while TCRdb's copy carries only in-frame clones and drops some. The table includes about 150,000 clones, 80% to 90% detected once. The sequenced sample consisted of peripheral blood. All receptors come from a woman in her 70s who had recovered from COVID-19.

This clone has just a few counts. The chain has TRBV3-1 (or the pseudogene TRBV3-2) and TRBJ1-3; no definite D call. The CDR3 covers 13 residues. Germline V gives CDR1 LGHDT, CDR2 YNNKEL (reference sequence). V was shortened by 4 bases and J by 11 bases, with 15 bases between the two germline ends. The DNA for the CDR3 is TGTGCCAGCAGCCGCGGGAACCCGCAGTCCATATATTTT. Its protein product is CASSRGNPQSIYF.

The rearrangement joins TRBV30 to TRBJ1-4, with a tentative D call TRBD1 (6 bases). The CDR3 is made up of 14 amino acids. The V end lost 5 bases, the J end lost 4 bases, and 14 bases lay between the germline ends. The germline V gene has CDR1 GTSNPN and CDR2 SVGIG (reference sequence). CDR3 in DNA: TGTGCCTGGGACCCGGACAGATTTAATGAAAAACTGTTTTTT. This gives the protein CAWDPDRFNEKLFF.

This chain uses TRBV3-1 (or the pseudogene TRBV3-2) with TRBJ2-7, with D unresolved. Per the germline V gene, CDR1 is LGHDT and CDR2 is YNNKEL (reference sequence). The CDR3 is 14 residues long. V dropped 4 bases and J dropped 4 bases, with 14 bases sitting between them. CDR3 DNA: TGTGCCAGCAGCCCCTGGATGGCAGGATACGAGCAGTACTTC. Amino acids: CASSPWMAGYEQYF.

V gene TRBV2 combines with J gene TRBJ1-5; D is unclear. V lost 3 bases to trimming and J lost 0 bases, with 6 bases between them. Per germline, CDR1 SNHLY and CDR2 FYNNEI. The CDR3 loop spans 14 amino acids. The CDR3 DNA sequence: TGTGCCAGCAGTGAGCAGAATAGCAATCAGCCCCAGCATTTT. It is translated as CASSEQNSNQPQHF. The whole variable domain, remainder taken from reference TRBV2 and TRBJ1-5, is EPEVTQTPSHQVTQMGQEVILRCVPISNHLYFYWYRQILGQKVEFLVSFYNNEISEKSEIFDDQFSVERPDGSNFTLKIRSTKLEDSAMYFCASSEQNSNQPQHFGDGTRLSIL.

The CDR3 region is CASSLGQGESTEAFF. In DNA form, the CDR3 reads TGTGCCAGCAGCTTGGGTCAGGGGGAGAGCACTGAAGCTTTCTTT. The V call is TRBV7-9, the J call TRBJ1-1, with TRBD1 identical over 7 bases. With 3 bases clipped from V and 4 bases from J, the junction kept 8 bases outside the gene matches. Germline values: CDR1 SEHNR, CDR2 FQNEAQ (reference sequence). There are 15 residues in the CDR3.

The chain combines TRBV7-2 with TRBJ1-5; no clear D. V shed 5 bases and J shed 2 bases, with 10 bases lying between them. This CDR3 is 14 amino acids long. Germline lookup yields CDR1 SGHTA and CDR2 FQGNSA. The CDR3, as DNA: TGTGCCAGCAGCAACGACATCGGCAATCAGCCCCAGCATTTT. Residues: CASSNDIGNQPQHF.

This clone was detected only a few times. The rearrangement joins TRBV15 to TRBJ2-7; D remains ambiguous. Germline assignment: CDR1 LNHNV and CDR2 YYDKDF (reference sequence). The CDR3 extends over 15 amino acids. Between the trimmed V and J ends, which lost 0 bases and 2 bases, there was a span of 11 bases. The CDR3 region has the DNA TGTGCCACCAGCAGAGATTTAGCAGCTACCTACGAGCAGTACTTC. It codes for CATSRDLAATYEQYF.

The chain employs TRBV7-4 and TRBJ2-1, with TRBD2 matching 8 bases. Germline V gene sequence: CDR1 SGHVT, CDR2 SQSDAQ. V lost 8 bases, J lost 6 bases, and 9 bases stayed unmatched. This CDR3 region has 14 residues. CDR3 sequence (DNA): TGTGCCAGCCCCGGGACTAGATTTGGCAATGAGCAGTTCTTC. Amino acid sequence: CASPGTRFGNEQFF.

The V gene is TRBV30, the J gene TRBJ1-4; no definite D call. The CDR3 is 14 residues long. From germline, CDR1 is GTSNPN and CDR2 SVGIG (reference sequence). V shed 1 base and J shed 2 bases, with 8 bases lying between them. CDR3 sequence (DNA): TGTGCCTGGAGTGCCTTAGCGACTAATGAAAAACTGTTTTTT. Translating gives CAWSALATNEKLFF.

The chain combines TRBV2 with TRBJ1-1; possibly TRBD1 for D (5 bases). Germline CDR1 is SNHLY and CDR2 is FYNNEI. The CDR3 sequence is 13 residues long. Trimming left V 2 bases short and J 11 bases short, with 15 bases between. As DNA, the CDR3 is TGTGCCAGCAGTGAATTCAGCGGGGCCGGCGCTTTCTTT. Translating it yields CASSEFSGAGAFF.

The J gene is TRBJ2-3, the V gene TRBV5-6; D is possibly TRBD2 (6 bases). The V gene's germline CDR1 is SGHDT and CDR2 YYEEEE. CDR3 length: 15 residues. Between the trimmed V and J ends, which lost 3 bases and 0 bases, there was a span of 11 bases. The CDR3 region is CASSSRGGSTDTQYF. The CDR3 bases are TGTGCCAGCAGCTCCCGGGGAGGAAGCACAGATACGCAGTATTTT. The whole variable domain, filled in from reference TRBV5-6 and TRBJ2-3, reads DAGVTQSPTHLIKTRGQQVTLRCSPKSGHDTVSWYQQALGQGPQFIFQYYEEEERQRGNFPDRFSGHQFPNYSSELNVNALLLGDSALYLCASSSRGGSTDTQYFGPGTRLTVL.

V is TRBV7-9 and J is TRBJ1-1, with D tentatively TRBD1 (5 bases). The CDR3 contains 14 residues. V was pared by 0 bases and J by 4 bases, with 9 bases between. CDR1 SEHNR and CDR2 FQNEAQ come from the germline V gene (reference sequence). The chain's CDR3 is CASSLAGAGTEAFF. Here the CDR3 DNA reads TGTGCCAGCAGCTTAGCAGGGGCTGGCACTGAAGCTTTCTTT.

This chain connects TRBV11-2 to TRBJ1-2; D gene uncertain. The CDR3 has 12 residues. The V end lost 10 bases, the J end lost 8 bases, and 17 bases lay between the germline ends. Germline values: CDR1 SGHAT, CDR2 FQNNGV. DNA of the CDR3: TGTGCCATTTCCCCCCCCGCGCGGGGCTACACCTTC. It encodes CAISPPARGYTF.